These 29 T cell receptor beta chains share one sample of origin, sequenced in a study of blood T cell repertoires in COVID-19. The method was immunoSEQ multiplex PCR; TCRdb's version includes in-frame clones alone and lacks a portion of them. The data show about 46,000 clones, 80% to 90% seen once. Sequencing used peripheral blood. These TCRs come from a human donor in a cohort sampled during active COVID-19.

The chain joins TRBV5-4 to TRBJ2-2; a weak D match, TRBD1 (6 bases). This CDR3 region has 14 residues. The germline CDR1 and CDR2 sequences are SGHNT and YYREEE (reference sequence). V gave up 5 bases and J gave up 8 bases, with 16 bases separating them. The CDR3 coding sequence is TGTGCCAGCAGGGCTGGACAGATTCAAGGGGAGCTGTTTTTT. Translated: CASRAGQIQGELFF.

The J gene is TRBJ1-1, the V gene TRBV2; possibly TRBD1 for D (5 bases). Germline-derived CDR1 and CDR2 are SNHLY and FYNNEI. The V and J ends lost 8 bases and 5 bases respectively, with 15 bases between them. CDR3 length equals 13 residues. For the CDR3, the DNA is TGTGCCAGCGAGGGGACTTTCCGGACTGAAGCTTTCTTT. Protein sequence: CASEGTFRTEAFF.

The chain has TRBV4-1 and TRBJ2-1, with a possible D match to TRBD2 (6 bases). CDR3 length equals 18 residues. V gave up 3 bases and J gave up 0 bases, with 18 bases separating them. The germline V gene has CDR1 MGHRA and CDR2 YSYEKL. DNA of the CDR3: TGCGCCAGCAGCCAGGCCTCCCCCGGGACTGGCTCCTACAATGAGCAGTTCTTC. Protein product: CASSQASPGTGSYNEQFF.

CDR3 DNA: TGTGCCACCAGCAGAGATTCCCCTGATCGGAGTGAAAAACTGTTTTTT. Translation: CATSRDSPDRSEKLFF. V and J are TRBV15 and TRBJ1-4; D is unclear. V was pared by 0 bases and J by 7 bases, with 15 bases between. Germline V gives CDR1 LNHNV, CDR2 YYDKDF (reference sequence). This CDR3 has 16 amino acids.

The chain carries TRBV7-9 and TRBJ2-7, with D perhaps matching TRBD2 (5 bases). Germline V lookup: CDR1 SEHNR, CDR2 FQNEAQ (reference sequence). The CDR3 runs to 13 residues. With 6 bases removed from V and 3 bases from J, the gap between germline ends came to 12 bases. CDR3 region: CASRDGTSYEQYF. The CDR3 DNA reads as TGTGCCAGCAGGGATGGCACTAGCTACGAGCAGTACTTC.

The V gene is TRBV9, the J gene TRBJ2-7; D is unclear. The CDR3 is made up of 10 amino acids. Trimming pared 3 bases from V and 7 bases from J, leaving 5 bases between. Per the germline V gene, CDR1 is SGDLS and CDR2 is YYNGEE. The CDR3 reads CASSGKEQYF. The CDR3 bases are TGTGCCAGCAGCGGTAAAGAGCAGTACTTC.

The rearrangement links TRBV3-1 (or the pseudogene TRBV3-2) to TRBJ2-3; 7 bases line up with TRBD2. This CDR3 contains 14 residues. Germline V gene data show CDR1 as LGHDT and CDR2 as YNNKEL (reference sequence). Trimming cost V 5 bases and J 2 bases; bases outside gene matches: 4. CDR3 amino acids: CASSWGGVTDTQYF. DNA of the CDR3: TGTGCCAGCAGCTGGGGGGGGGTCACAGATACGCAGTATTTT.

The chain combines TRBV2 with TRBJ1-5; the D gene is possibly TRBD1 (6 bases). This CDR3 contains 15 residues. The V end was cut by 2 bases, the J end by 7 bases, with 15 bases between. Germline V gene lookup returns CDR1 SNHLY and CDR2 FYNNEI. As DNA, the CDR3 is TGTGCCAGCAGTGAAAGGGGACACTCACTCCAGCCCCAGCATTTT. As protein: CASSERGHSLQPQHF.

The V gene is TRBV29-1, the J gene TRBJ2-5; maybe TRBD2 (7 bases). From germline, CDR1 is SQVTM and CDR2 ANQGSEA. Trimming stripped 5 bases from V and 4 bases from J, with 20 bases between. This CDR3 region has 15 residues. CDR3 loop: CSVLGFRGATETQYF. DNA for the CDR3: TGCAGCGTTCTAGGGTTCCGGGGGGCCACAGAGACCCAGTACTTC. The full variable domain, in which reference TRBV29-1 and TRBJ2-5 provide the parts outside the CDR3, is SAVISQKPSRDICQRGTSLTIQCQVDSQVTMMFWYRQQPGQSLTLIATANQGSEATYESGFVIDKFPISRPNLTFSTLTVSNMSPEDSSIYLCSVLGFRGATETQYFGPGTRLLVL.

The DNA of the CDR3 is TGTGCCAGCAGCCCTCGGACAGGGGGCTACGAGCAGTACTTC. Protein product: CASSPRTGGYEQYF. This chain connects TRBV9 to TRBJ2-7; 10 bases line up with TRBD1. The J segment lost 3 bases and the V segment lost 4 bases, leaving 4 bases of the junction unmatched. In germline, CDR1 is SGDLS, CDR2 YYNGEE. The CDR3 length is 14 residues.

The rearrangement links TRBV29-1 to TRBJ1-4, with a possible D match to TRBD1 (6 bases). Trimming took off 3 bases at V and 4 bases at J, with 9 bases between the two ends. CDR1 and CDR2 from the germline V gene are SQVTM and ANQGSEA. This CDR3 is built from 13 residues. CDR3 residues: CSVDVGGNEKLFF. Here the CDR3 DNA reads TGCAGCGTTGATGTAGGGGGTAATGAAAAACTGTTTTTT.

The J gene is TRBJ1-1, the V gene TRBV6-1; a weak D match, TRBD1 (5 bases). Germline V CDR1 and CDR2: MNHNS, SASEGT. The CDR3 contains 16 residues. V lost 4 bases and J lost 4, with 19 bases in between. For the CDR3, the DNA is TGTGCCAGCAGTGTTGGGGCCAGGGCTTCGGGCACTGAAGCTTTCTTT. This encodes CASSVGARASGTEAFF.

V usage is TRBV27 and J usage is TRBJ2-7; 9 bases agree with TRBD2. J was trimmed by 3 bases and V by 4 bases; bases with no gene match: 4. The CDR3 covers 14 residues. Germline values: CDR1 MNHEY, CDR2 SMNVEV (reference sequence). The CDR3 DNA reads as TGTGCCAGCAGTTCCGGACTAGCGCGCTACGAGCAGTACTTC. Amino acid sequence: CASSSGLARYEQYF.

The chain is built from TRBV27 and TRBJ2-7, with 14 bases that match TRBD2. The CDR3 contains 16 residues. Germline loops: CDR1 MNHEY, CDR2 SMNVEV (reference sequence). V was clipped by 5 bases and J by 8 bases; unmatched bases: 11. Written as DNA, the CDR3 is TGTGCCAGCAGTGCGCCCGCCGGGACTAGCGGGGGCCAGCAGTACTTC. This codes for CASSAPAGTSGGQQYF.

This chain joins TRBV2 and TRBJ1-5; D call uncertain. V lost 6 bases to trimming and J lost 6 bases, with 9 bases between them. Germline loops: CDR1 SNHLY, CDR2 FYNNEI. The CDR3 sequence is 12 residues long. The DNA for the CDR3 is TGTGCCAGCAGCCCGGGAGTTCAGCCCCAGCATTTT. Residues: CASSPGVQPQHF.

The rearrangement joins TRBV2 to TRBJ2-1, with TRBD2 matching 10 bases. J gave up 8 bases and V 7 bases, and 11 bases lay outside the gene matches. The CDR3 is 15 residues long. Germline CDR1 reads SNHLY; CDR2 reads FYNNEI. The CDR3 reads CASKGTSAFLDEQFF. The DNA of the CDR3 is TGTGCCAGCAAGGGGACTAGCGCGTTTTTAGATGAGCAGTTCTTC.

This clone was seen just once. The same CDR3 arises from other DNA sequences in this sample as well. The CDR3: CASSLGPYSNQPQHF. CDR3 nucleotides: TGTGCCAGCAGCTTAGGGCCTTATAGCAATCAGCCCCAGCATTTT. The chain carries TRBV7-2 and TRBJ1-5; D gene ambiguous. This CDR3 is 15 amino acids long. CDR1 and CDR2 from the germline V gene are SGHTA and FQGNSA. The V and J ends lost 1 base and 0 bases respectively, with 7 bases between them.

The CDR3 sequence is CASSLKGDFSNQPQHF. CDR3 in DNA: TGTGCCAGCAGCTTGAAAGGGGACTTTAGCAATCAGCCCCAGCATTTT. The chain recombines TRBV5-6 with TRBJ1-5; a possible D gene is TRBD1 (5 bases). Trimming took 1 base from V and 0 from J, leaving 11 bases between them. The germline V gene has CDR1 SGHDT and CDR2 YYEEEE. The CDR3 is 16 amino acids.

The chain joins TRBV3-1 (or the pseudogene TRBV3-2) to TRBJ2-1; tentative D call: TRBD2 (6 bases). V was trimmed by 1 base and J by 2 bases, leaving 9 bases between them. Per the germline V gene, CDR1 is LGHDT and CDR2 is YNNKEL (reference sequence). The CDR3 has 15 amino acids. The CDR3 loop reads CASSQVRLAYNEQFF. CDR3 sequence (DNA): TGTGCCAGCAGCCAAGTGAGACTAGCCTACAATGAGCAGTTCTTC.

The count of this clone is one. The rearrangement joins TRBV5-6 to TRBJ2-5; TRBD2 matches at 11 bases. From germline, CDR1 is SGHDT and CDR2 YYEEEE. The CDR3 spans 15 residues. V lost 5 bases and J lost 4; bases outside the gene matches: 7. CDR3 coding DNA: TGTGCCAGCAGTTTACTAGCGGGGGTAACAGAGACCCAGTACTTC. It yields the protein CASSLLAGVTETQYF. The full variable domain, with the rest looked up from reference TRBV5-6 and TRBJ2-5, is DAGVTQSPTHLIKTRGQQVTLRCSPKSGHDTVSWYQQALGQGPQFIFQYYEEEERQRGNFPDRFSGHQFPNYSSELNVNALLLGDSALYLCASSLLAGVTETQYFGPGTRLLVL.

The chain uses TRBV27 and TRBJ2-6; D gene uncertain. The CDR3 loop spans 16 amino acids. Germline V gene lookup returns CDR1 MNHEY and CDR2 SMNVEV (reference sequence). The V end was cut by 2 bases, the J end by 0 bases, with 8 bases between. The DNA of the CDR3 is TGTGCCAGCAGTTTAGGTACCAGCTCTGGGGCCAACGTCCTGACTTTC. The encoded protein is CASSLGTSSGANVLTF.

This chain joins TRBV14 and TRBJ2-7; TRBD2 matches 7 bases. The ends lost 1 base at V and 5 bases at J; junction bases unmatched: 17. The CDR3 spans 18 residues. The germline V gene has CDR1 SGHDN and CDR2 FVKESK. CDR3 loop: CASSQAPLGWEGAHEQYF. The CDR3 nucleotides read TGTGCCAGCAGCCAAGCCCCCCTCGGGTGGGAGGGCGCCCACGAGCAGTACTTC. The full variable domain, with the rest looked up from reference TRBV14 and TRBJ2-7, is EAGVTQFPSHSVIEKGQTVTLRCDPISGHDNLYWYRRVMGKEIKFLLHFVKESKQDESGMPNNRFLAERTGGTYSTLKVQPAELEDSGVYFCASSQAPLGWEGAHEQYFGPGTRLTVT.

V gene TRBV25-1 combines with J gene TRBJ1-2; perhaps TRBD1 as D (6 bases). V was shortened by 4 bases and J by 4 bases, with 10 bases between the two germline ends. Germline CDR1 MGHDK, CDR2 SYGVNS. This CDR3 is built from 13 residues. The CDR3 protein is CASSAQGPYGYTF. The CDR3 coding sequence is TGTGCCAGCAGTGCACAGGGCCCCTATGGCTACACCTTC.

This chain uses TRBV28 with TRBJ1-3; D perhaps matches TRBD1 (6 bases). Trimming took 3 bases from V and 2 from J, leaving 14 bases between them. The CDR3 is 16 residues long. CDR1 MDHEN and CDR2 SYDVKM come from the germline V gene. CDR3 DNA sequence: TGTGCCAGCAGTTTGCCCGGGGGGCTTGCTGGAAACACCATATATTTT. Translation gives CASSLPGGLAGNTIYF.

This clone was recorded a few times. The chain has TRBV15 and TRBJ1-4; 7 bases fit TRBD1. The CDR3 length is 16 residues. After removal of 0 bases from V and 8 bases from J, the junction contained 9 bases not matched to a gene. Germline V gene data show CDR1 as LNHNV and CDR2 as YYDKDF (reference sequence). The chain's CDR3 is CATSRDGGRGEEKLFF. The DNA of the CDR3 is TGTGCCACCAGCAGAGACGGTGGCAGGGGGGAGGAAAAACTGTTTTTT.

The chain couples TRBV5-1 to TRBJ2-5; D might be TRBD2 (6 bases). The germline V gene has CDR1 SGHRS and CDR2 YFSETQ. Trimming shortened V by 3 bases and J by 3 bases, and 9 bases separated the two germline ends. This CDR3 comprises 13 residues. The CDR3: CASSSGLKETQYF. Written as DNA, the CDR3 is TGCGCCAGCAGCTCCGGACTAAAAGAGACCCAGTACTTC.

This rearrangement joins TRBV7-9 to TRBJ2-7; TRBD2 is a possible D gene (5 bases). The CDR3 covers 12 residues. Germline V gene data show CDR1 as SEHNR and CDR2 as FQNEAQ (reference sequence). Trimming pared 3 bases from V and 5 bases from J, leaving 8 bases between. CDR3 protein: CASSFMRDEQYF. In nucleotides, the CDR3 is TGTGCCAGCAGCTTTATGCGGGACGAGCAGTACTTC. Complete variable domain (other parts from reference TRBV7-9 and TRBJ2-7): DTGVSQNPRHKITKRGQNVTFRCDPISEHNRLYWYRQTLGQGPEFLTYFQNEAQLEKSRLLSDRFSAERPKGSFSTLEIQRTEQGDSAMYLCASSFMRDEQYFGPGTRLTVT.

This CDR3 reads CASRTGESGNTIYF. DNA of the CDR3: TGTGCCAGTAGGACAGGGGAATCAGGAAACACCATATATTTT. The chain couples TRBV19 to TRBJ1-3; 8 bases align to TRBD1. This CDR3 spans 14 amino acids. The V gene end was trimmed by 6 bases and the J gene end by 4 bases; junction bases not matched to a gene: 5. From germline, CDR1 is LNHDA and CDR2 SQIVND (reference sequence). The complete variable domain, with remaining parts taken from reference TRBV19 and TRBJ1-3, reads DGGITQSPKYLFRKEGQNVTLSCEQNLNHDAMYWYRQDPGQGLRLIYYSQIVNDFQKGDIAEGYSVSREKKESFPLTVTSAQKNPTAFYLCASRTGESGNTIYFGEGSWLTVV.

The chain employs TRBV6-2 or TRBV6-3 and TRBJ2-7; 7 nucleotides agree with TRBD1. Looked up from germline, CDR1 is MNHEY and CDR2 is SVGEGT. The junction had 6 bases not matched to a gene; V was cut back by 4 bases and J by 0 bases. This CDR3 is built from 15 residues. The CDR3 loop reads CASSLTRTGSYEQYF. The CDR3 DNA reads as TGTGCCAGCAGTTTGACTCGGACAGGCTCCTACGAGCAGTACTTC.